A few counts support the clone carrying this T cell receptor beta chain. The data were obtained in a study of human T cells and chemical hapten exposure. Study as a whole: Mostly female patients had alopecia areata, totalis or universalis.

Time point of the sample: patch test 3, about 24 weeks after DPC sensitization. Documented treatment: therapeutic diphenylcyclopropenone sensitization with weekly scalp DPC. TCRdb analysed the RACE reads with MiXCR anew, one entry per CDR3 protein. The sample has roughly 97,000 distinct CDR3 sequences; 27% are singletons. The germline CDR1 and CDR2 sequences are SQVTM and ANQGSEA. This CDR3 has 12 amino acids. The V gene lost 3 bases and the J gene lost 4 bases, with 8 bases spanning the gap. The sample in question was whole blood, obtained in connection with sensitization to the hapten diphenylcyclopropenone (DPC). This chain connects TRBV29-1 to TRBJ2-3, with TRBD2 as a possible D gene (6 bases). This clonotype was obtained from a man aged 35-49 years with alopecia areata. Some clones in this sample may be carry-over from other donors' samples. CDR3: CSVEGGSDTQYF. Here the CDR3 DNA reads TGCAGCGTTGAGGGGGGTTCAGATACGCAGTATTTT.